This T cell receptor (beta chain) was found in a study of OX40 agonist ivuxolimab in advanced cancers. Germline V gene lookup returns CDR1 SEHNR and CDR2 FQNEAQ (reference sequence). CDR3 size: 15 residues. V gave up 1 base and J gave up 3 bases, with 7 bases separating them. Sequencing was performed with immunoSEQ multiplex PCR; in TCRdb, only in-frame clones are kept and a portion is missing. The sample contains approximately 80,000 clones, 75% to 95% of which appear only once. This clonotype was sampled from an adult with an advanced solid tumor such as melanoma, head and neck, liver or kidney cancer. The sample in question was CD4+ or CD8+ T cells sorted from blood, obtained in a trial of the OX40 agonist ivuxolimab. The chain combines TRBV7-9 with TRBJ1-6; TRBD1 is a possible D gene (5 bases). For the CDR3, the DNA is TGTGCCAGCAGCTTAGAGGGGAACTATAATTCACCCCTCCACTTT. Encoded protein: CASSLEGNYNSPLHF.